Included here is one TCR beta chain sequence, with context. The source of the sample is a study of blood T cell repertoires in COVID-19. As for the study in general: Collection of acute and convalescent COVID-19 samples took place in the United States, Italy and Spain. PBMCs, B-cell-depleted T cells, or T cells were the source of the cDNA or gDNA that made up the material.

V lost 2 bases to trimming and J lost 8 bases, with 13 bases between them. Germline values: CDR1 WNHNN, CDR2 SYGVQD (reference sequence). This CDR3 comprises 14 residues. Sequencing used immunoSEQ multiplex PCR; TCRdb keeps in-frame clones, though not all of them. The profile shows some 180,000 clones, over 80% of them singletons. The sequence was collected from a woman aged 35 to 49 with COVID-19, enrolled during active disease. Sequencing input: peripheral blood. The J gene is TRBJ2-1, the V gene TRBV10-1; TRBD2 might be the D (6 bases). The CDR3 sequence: CASSEQDYGDEQFF. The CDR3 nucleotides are TGCGCCAGCAGTGAGCAGGACTACGGGGATGAGCAGTTCTTC.